This TCR beta chain stems from a study of blood T cell repertoires in COVID-19. Across the study: Whether acute or convalescent, the COVID-19 samples came from the United States, Italy and Spain. T cells, B-cell-depleted T cells, or PBMCs provided the cDNA or gDNA that served as material.

In the original workflow: Counts of nucleated cells, estimated from reference gene primer amplification, were obtained. The repertoire was sequenced with immunoSEQ multiplex PCR; TCRdb's copy has only in-frame clones and lacks some. V, J and clone size are taken as reported in that table, and D and trimming were inferred from the DNA itself. The table has 150,000 or so clones, roughly 80% seen once. This TCR was recovered from a woman over 75 with acute or convalescent COVID-19. Material for sequencing was peripheral blood.

The CDR3 is CASSFRLTSGPYNEQFF. The CDR3 coding sequence is TGTGCCAGCAGCTTCAGATTGACTAGCGGACCATACAATGAGCAGTTCTTC. V usage is TRBV11-2 and J usage is TRBJ2-1, with TRBD2 matching 9 bases. The germline V gene has CDR1 SGHAT and CDR2 FQNNGV. The CDR3 extends over 17 amino acids. V shed 3 bases, J shed 4 bases, and the junction held 10 bases outside the gene matches.